What follows describes a single TCR beta chain. What it binds is unknown. The sample originates from a study of T cell responses to AZD1222 COVID-19 vaccine. General study findings and limits: Most donors were white British, females outnumbered males, and clonal diversity was possibly underestimated. Only after the peak T cell response were repertoires sampled. The study found vaccine-associated CD4 TCRs spanning spike, dominant at 160-218 and 743-854.

This CDR3 has 14 amino acids. V was clipped by 8 bases and J by 2 bases; unmatched bases: 4. Per the germline V gene, CDR1 is MNHEY and CDR2 is SVGAGI. Assay: immunoSEQ multiplex PCR; the TCRdb copy retains only in-frame clones and omits some. This table has tens of thousands of clones, roughly 89% appearing once. This material consisted of peripheral blood, taken 28 days after the second AZD1222 dose. This chain connects TRBV6-5 to TRBJ2-1; TRBD1 matches at 9 bases. The receptor was derived from an adult who received the AZD1222 COVID-19 vaccine. The CDR3 is CASGGQGPYNEQFF. DNA of the CDR3: TGTGCCAGCGGAGGACAGGGGCCCTACAATGAGCAGTTCTTC.